Listed here are 32 T cell receptor beta chains from one sample, sequenced in a study of regulatory T cells in long-lasting Graves disease. Time point reported: newly diagnosed GD, antithyroid drugs for less than 3 months. PBMC RNA served as the TCR library source. iRepertoire HTBI primers and Arm-PCR of CDR3 regions built TCR beta libraries. MiXCR, run by TCRdb on the multiplex PCR reads, gives a single entry per CDR3 protein. The sample has about 440,000 distinct CDR3 sequences; around 14% are singletons. Separately, the same data were catalogued under a study of T cells in Graves' hyperthyroidism and ophthalmopathy.

The source material was peripheral blood mononuclear cells (PBMCs), sampled at new diagnosis, from a patient treated with antithyroid drugs. Source of these receptors: a woman between 25 and 40 years old with Graves disease.

This clonotype was detected ten times or more. This chain links TRBV10-3 with TRBJ2-7; 7 bases align to TRBD2. V lost 4 bases to trimming and J lost 0 bases; unmatched junction nucleotides: 0. Germline V lookup: CDR1 ENHRY, CDR2 SYGVKD. CDR3 length: 13 residues. The chain's CDR3 is CAISASGSYEQYF. The DNA for the CDR3 is TGTGCCATCAGTGCTAGCGGCTCCTACGAGCAGTACTTC.

This clonotype was observed many times. The genes are TRBV7-9 and TRBJ2-1; TRBD2 is a possible D gene (6 bases). Trimming shortened V by 11 bases and J by 9 bases, and 20 bases separated the two germline ends. CDR1 and CDR2 (germline): SEHNR, FQNEAQ (reference sequence). The CDR3 has 13 amino acids. The CDR3 bases are TGTGCCCCCTGGGACTTCCGTTTGAGTGAGCAGTTCTTC. This codes for CAPWDFRLSEQFF.

This clonotype has just a few counts. The chain employs TRBV19 and TRBJ2-1; 8 bases line up with TRBD2. V was pared by 7 bases and J by 8 bases, with 10 bases of the junction left unmatched. The length of the CDR3 is 14 residues. Germline lookup yields CDR1 LNHDA and CDR2 SQIVND (reference sequence). The CDR3 loop is CASTDLAGGDEQFF. The CDR3 DNA sequence: TGTGCCAGTACCGATCTAGCGGGTGGAGATGAGCAGTTCTTC.

The chain uses TRBV4-2 and TRBJ2-1; 8 bases map to TRBD1. V gave up 4 bases and J gave up 6 bases; unmatched junction bases: 14. The CDR3 sequence is 17 residues long. The V gene's germline CDR1 is LGHNA and CDR2 YNFKEQ. CDR3 DNA: TGTGCCAGCAGCCTCCTATCGGCAGGGGGCGGAGGCAATGAGCAGTTCTTC. Residues: CASSLLSAGGGGNEQFF.

This clonotype showed up many times. V usage is TRBV5-1 and J usage is TRBJ2-1; no clear D gene. The CDR3 has 15 amino acids. V dropped 0 bases and J dropped 4 bases, with 11 bases sitting between them. Germline V CDR1 and CDR2: SGHRS, YFSETQ. The CDR3 region is CASSLGGIIYNEQFF. The CDR3 region has the DNA TGCGCCAGCAGCTTGGGTGGGATTATTTACAATGAGCAGTTCTTC.

The sample holds many counts of this clonotype. J is TRBJ2-7 and V is TRBV12-3 or TRBV12-4; D not resolved. The CDR3 sequence is 13 residues long. The germline V and J ends were trimmed by 2 bases and 3 bases, with 8 bases remaining between them. The CDR3 reads CASSLKPHYEQYF. The CDR3 nucleotides read TGTGCCAGCAGTTTAAAGCCTCACTACGAGCAGTACTTC.

The CDR3 loop reads CASSLSGTRDYNEQFF. As DNA, the CDR3 is TGTGCCAGCAGCCTCTCCGGGACTAGAGACTACAATGAGCAGTTCTTC. The rearrangement joins TRBV11-3 to TRBJ2-1; 8 nucleotides match TRBD2. The V segment lost 5 bases and the J segment 3 bases; nucleotides outside the gene matches: 9. Germline V gene lookup returns CDR1 SGHNT and CDR2 YENEEA. This CDR3 is built from 16 residues.

This clonotype was counted many times. The chain combines TRBV11-2 with TRBJ2-1; D tentatively reads TRBD1 or TRBD2 (6 bases each). This CDR3 is built from 15 residues. Germline CDR1 and CDR2: SGHAT and FQNNGV. Between the trimmed V and J ends, which lost 7 bases and 8 bases, there was a span of 21 bases. As DNA, the CDR3 is TGTGCCAGCACCATCCTCGGGGGCCTGGGGGATGAGCAGTTCTTC. It is translated as CASTILGGLGDEQFF.

The chain combines TRBV28 with TRBJ2-1, with 12 positions matching TRBD2. The trim removed 3 bases at V and 5 bases at J, leaving 2 bases unmatched. Germline assignment: CDR1 MDHEN and CDR2 SYDVKM. The CDR3 contains 15 residues. DNA of the CDR3: TGTGCCAGCAGTTTCCGACTAGCGGGAGACAATGAGCAGTTCTTC. Translation gives CASSFRLAGDNEQFF.

At least ten counts were recorded for this clonotype. The V and J genes are TRBV28 and TRBJ1-5, with D possibly matching TRBD1 (5 bases). This CDR3 comprises 14 residues. Trimming cost V 4 bases and J 3 bases, with 10 bases left between them. In germline, CDR1 is MDHEN, CDR2 SYDVKM. In DNA form, the CDR3 reads TGTGCCAGCAGTTCTCAGGGTTCCAATCAGCCCCAGCATTTT. Encoded protein: CASSSQGSNQPQHF.

Worth noting for this clonotype: This could be a read error, since a much larger clone is one nucleotide away. The V and J genes are TRBV28 and TRBJ2-3; D unresolved. The J call may be faulty, since TRBJ2-5 better matches the DNA end. Germline V CDR1 and CDR2: MDHEN, SYDVKM. The CDR3 length is 13 residues. DNA of the CDR3: TGTGCCAGCAGTTTTGGCTTTCGGGAGACCCAGTACTTC. The encoded protein is CASSFGFRETQYF.

This clonotype has a count of ten or more. The chain combines TRBV28 with TRBJ1-2; D is uncertain. Trimming left V 3 bases short and J 0 bases short, with 11 bases between. The CDR3 has 15 residues. The V gene's germline CDR1 is MDHEN and CDR2 SYDVKM. DNA of the CDR3: TGTGCCAGCAGTTTGGAGGTCCCTACTAACTATGGCTACACCTTC. This translates into CASSLEVPTNYGYTF.

CDR3 in amino acids: CSASIGTGVDSPLHF. The CDR3 nucleotides read TGCAGTGCTAGTATCGGGACAGGGGTAGATTCACCCCTCCACTTT. This chain uses TRBV20-1 with TRBJ1-6; TRBD1 agrees at 10 bases. CDR1 is DFQATT, CDR2 SNEGSKA, per germline (reference sequence). The CDR3 loop spans 15 amino acids. V shed 3 bases, J shed 8 bases, and the junction held 7 bases outside the gene matches.

This clonotype has a count of ten or more. The rearrangement links TRBV5-1 to TRBJ2-1, with 7 bases fitting TRBD2. V was pared by 1 base and J by 2 bases, with 3 bases of the junction left unmatched. There are 15 residues in the CDR3. Germline CDR1 reads SGHRS; CDR2 reads YFSETQ. The CDR3 region has the DNA TGCGCCAGCAGCTTGCGGGCGGGAGCCTACAATGAGCAGTTCTTC. Protein product: CASSLRAGAYNEQFF.

This clonotype showed up just a few times. The chain uses TRBV19 and TRBJ2-5; 14 bases are shared with TRBD2. Per germline, CDR1 LNHDA and CDR2 SQIVND (reference sequence). The ends lost 3 bases at V and 4 bases at J; junction bases unmatched: 1. The CDR3 loop spans 15 amino acids. The CDR3 loop is CASSMTSGRGETQYF. Here the CDR3 DNA reads TGTGCCAGTAGTATGACTAGCGGGAGGGGAGAGACCCAGTACTTC. The whole variable domain, filled in from reference TRBV19 and TRBJ2-5, reads DGGITQSPKYLFRKEGQNVTLSCEQNLNHDAMYWYRQDPGQGLRLIYYSQIVNDFQKGDIAEGYSVSREKKESFPLTVTSAQKNPTAFYLCASSMTSGRGETQYFGPGTRLLVL.

This clonotype was counted many times. The rearrangement links TRBV6-2 or TRBV6-3 to TRBJ2-1, with 10 bases aligning to TRBD1. Germline V gene sequence: CDR1 MNHEY, CDR2 SVGEGT. CDR3 length equals 15 residues. V gave up 2 bases and J gave up 6 bases; unmatched junction bases: 4. The CDR3 sequence: CASSYEDRGSNEQFF. The DNA for the CDR3 is TGTGCCAGCAGTTACGAGGACAGGGGGTCCAATGAGCAGTTCTTC.

V usage is TRBV20-1 and J usage is TRBJ2-5; 7 bases map to TRBD1. CDR1 and CDR2 from the germline V gene are DFQATT and SNEGSKA (reference sequence). CDR3 length: 15 amino acids. V dropped 1 base and J dropped 1; count of bases not matched to a gene: 6. This chain's CDR3 is CSARGNRDSQETQYF. The CDR3 region has the DNA TGCAGTGCTAGAGGTAACCGGGACAGCCAAGAGACCCAGTACTTC.

This clonotype was observed a handful of times. The CDR3, as DNA: TGTGCCAGCAGTTTATCTTACCAGGGGGAACTTAATGAAAAACTGTTTTTT. Its translation: CASSLSYQGELNEKLFF. The rearrangement joins TRBV27 to TRBJ1-4; 7 nucleotides agree with TRBD1. Germline CDR1 and CDR2: MNHEY and SMNVEV (reference sequence). V dropped 0 bases and J dropped 4; count of bases not matched to a gene: 8. The CDR3 loop spans 17 amino acids.

This clonotype was seen a handful of times. CDR3 DNA: TGCGCCAGCAGCCACCAACCGGGACAGGAAACCTACGAGCAGTACTTC. This sequence encodes CASSHQPGQETYEQYF. The chain carries TRBV4-1 and TRBJ2-7, with 8 bases aligning to TRBD1. V lost 3 bases to trimming and J lost 2 bases; unmatched junction nucleotides: 9. The CDR3 length is 16 residues. Germline loops: CDR1 MGHRA, CDR2 YSYEKL.

This clonotype was seen ten or more times. The V and J genes are TRBV2 and TRBJ2-3; D remains ambiguous. V was pared by 2 bases and J by 2 bases, with 5 bases between. This CDR3 is built from 13 residues. CDR1 SNHLY and CDR2 FYNNEI come from the germline V gene. The CDR3 is CASSEWTTDTQYF. The CDR3 DNA follows: TGTGCCAGCAGTGAATGGACCACAGATACGCAGTATTTT. The entire variable domain, with the rest obtained from reference TRBV2 and TRBJ2-3, is as follows: EPEVTQTPSHQVTQMGQEVILRCVPISNHLYFYWYRQILGQKVEFLVSFYNNEISEKSEIFDDQFSVERPDGSNFTLKIRSTKLEDSAMYFCASSEWTTDTQYFGPGTRLTVL.

This clonotype occurred a few times. J is TRBJ1-2 and V is TRBV5-6; 12 nucleotides match TRBD1. From germline, CDR1 is SGHDT and CDR2 YYEEEE. This CDR3 is 16 amino acids long. With V trimmed by 4 bases and J by 3 bases, 7 bases remained unmatched. The CDR3 coding sequence is TGTGCCAGCAGCATCGGGACAGGGGGCACGTACTATGGCTACACCTTC. This translates into CASSIGTGGTYYGYTF.

This clonotype appeared many times. V and J are TRBV13 and TRBJ2-1; the match to TRBD2 covers 12 bases. V gave up 1 base and J gave up 0 bases; unmatched junction bases: 10. The germline CDR1 and CDR2 sequences are PRHDT and FYEKMQ (reference sequence). CDR3 length: 20 amino acids. CDR3 nucleotides: TGTGCCAGCAGCTTAGTTTGGTCTAGCGGGAGGGAGAGCTCCTACAATGAGCAGTTCTTC. Amino acid sequence: CASSLVWSSGRESSYNEQFF.

This clonotype has just a few counts. V is TRBV7-3 and J is TRBJ2-4; 16 positions agree with TRBD2. With 5 bases clipped from V and 0 bases from J, the junction kept 7 bases outside the gene matches. Germline CDR1 is SGHTA and CDR2 is FQGTGA. The length of the CDR3 is 19 residues. The CDR3 sequence is CASSQEGLAGGLAKNIQYF. CDR3 in DNA: TGTGCCAGCAGCCAAGAGGGACTAGCGGGAGGGTTAGCCAAAAACATTCAGTACTTC.

Only a few counts were recorded for this clonotype. This sequence joins TRBV5-1 and TRBJ2-2; no clear D. CDR1 and CDR2 from the germline V gene are SGHRS and YFSETQ. Trimming left V 5 bases short and J 4 bases short, with 12 bases between. This CDR3 has 14 residues. For the CDR3, the DNA is TGCGCCAGCAGTTGGTCACTACCCACCGGGGAGCTGTTTTTT. Amino acid sequence: CASSWSLPTGELFF.

The sample holds many counts of this clonotype. The gene calls are TRBV30 and TRBJ2-3; perhaps TRBD2 as D (5 bases). Looked up from germline, CDR1 is GTSNPN and CDR2 is SVGIG (reference sequence). The CDR3 loop spans 14 amino acids. V lost 3 bases and J 2 bases, leaving 12 bases between the germline ends. Here the CDR3 reads CAWREGYFTDTQYF. In nucleotides, the CDR3 is TGTGCCTGGAGAGAGGGTTATTTCACAGATACGCAGTATTTT.

This clonotype has a count of ten or more. The rearrangement uses TRBV27 and TRBJ2-1; no reliable D call. The CDR3 has 16 amino acids. From germline, CDR1 is MNHEY and CDR2 SMNVEV (reference sequence). V lost 0 bases and J lost 9, with 18 bases in between. The CDR3 loop is CASSLSVADIQFEQFF. The CDR3 DNA reads TGTGCCAGCAGTTTATCGGTGGCGGATATACAATTTGAGCAGTTCTTC.

At least ten counts were recorded for this clonotype. The V gene is TRBV6-1, the J gene TRBJ1-1; D unclear. The length of the CDR3 is 17 residues. Germline V gene data show CDR1 as MNHNS and CDR2 as SASEGT. V was trimmed by 5 bases and J by 0 bases, leaving 19 bases between them. CDR3 bases: TGTGCCAGCAGTCCTAGGACTGACGACCACATGAACACTGAAGCTTTCTTT. It specifies CASSPRTDDHMNTEAFF.

The rearrangement links TRBV12-3 or TRBV12-4 to TRBJ2-1, with TRBD2 identical over 9 bases. The V gene end was trimmed by 6 bases and the J gene end by 6 bases; junction bases not matched to a gene: 12. This CDR3 has 16 residues. The CDR3 bases are TGTGCCAGCAGCGCCCTGGCGGGAGGGGTTGGCAATGAGCAGTTCTTC. This gives the protein CASSALAGGVGNEQFF.

The V call is TRBV5-5, the J call TRBJ1-1; D not certain. The germline V gene has CDR1 SGHKS and CDR2 YYEKEE (reference sequence). Trimming removed 4 bases from V and 1 base from J, with 11 bases in between. The CDR3 is 14 amino acids. The CDR3 reads CASSPELRNTEAFF. CDR3 nucleotides: TGTGCCAGCAGCCCGGAGCTAAGGAACACTGAAGCTTTCTTT.

The rearrangement uses TRBV6-1 and TRBJ1-6; 9 bases are a match to TRBD1. Germline V gives CDR1 MNHNS, CDR2 SASEGT. The CDR3 consists of 17 residues. V trimming: 5 bases; J trimming: 6 bases; junction bases outside the gene matches: 11. This CDR3 is CASSRKPGQGSNSPLHF. Written as DNA, the CDR3 is TGTGCCAGCAGTCGCAAACCGGGACAGGGTTCTAATTCACCCCTCCACTTT.

This chain joins TRBV19 and TRBJ1-1; 8 nucleotides match TRBD1. Trimming removed 0 bases from V and 1 base from J; junction bases left unmatched: 7. The germline gives CDR1 LNHDA, CDR2 SQIVND (reference sequence). CDR3 length equals 17 residues. The CDR3 region has the DNA TGTGCCAGTAGTATAGAAAGGGACAGGCGGTGGAACACTGAAGCTTTCTTT. Its protein is CASSIERDRRWNTEAFF.

This clonotype has at least ten counts. The chain has TRBV27 and TRBJ2-7, with 8 bases that match TRBD2. After removal of 3 bases from V and 0 bases from J, the junction contained 7 bases not matched to a gene. CDR3 size: 16 residues. The germline V gene has CDR1 MNHEY and CDR2 SMNVEV (reference sequence). The CDR3 is CASSLGLDSRSYEQYF. Here the CDR3 DNA reads TGTGCCAGCAGTTTGGGACTAGATTCTCGCTCCTACGAGCAGTACTTC.